This TCR beta chain came from a study of immune evolution from preneoplasia to lung adenocarcinoma. Study at large: HLA loss of heterozygosity: about 7% AIS, about 15% MIA, more than 25% ADC, none AAH.

Patient tissue came from resections in Japan or China, 2014–2017. Two lung cancer pathologists independently confirmed each histologic diagnosis. The ends were cut back, 5 bases at V and 6 bases at J, with 17 bases in the middle. Per germline, CDR1 SGHAT and CDR2 FQNNGV. The CDR3 is 16 residues long. Repertoires were generated with immunoSEQ multiplex PCR, while TCRdb's copy carries only in-frame clones and drops some. The table lists 9,500 to 13,000 clones, around three quarters of them singletons, with 4.8% in the top ten. Sequenced sample: FFPE minimally invasive lung adenocarcinoma tissue. The receptor was isolated from a person aged 65 to 79 with lung adenocarcinoma. This sequence joins TRBV11-2 and TRBJ2-6; no reliable D call. CDR3 in DNA: TGTGCCAGCAGCGCGCTGTTGAGTTCGTCGGCCAACGTCCTGACTTTC. Amino acids: CASSALLSSSANVLTF.